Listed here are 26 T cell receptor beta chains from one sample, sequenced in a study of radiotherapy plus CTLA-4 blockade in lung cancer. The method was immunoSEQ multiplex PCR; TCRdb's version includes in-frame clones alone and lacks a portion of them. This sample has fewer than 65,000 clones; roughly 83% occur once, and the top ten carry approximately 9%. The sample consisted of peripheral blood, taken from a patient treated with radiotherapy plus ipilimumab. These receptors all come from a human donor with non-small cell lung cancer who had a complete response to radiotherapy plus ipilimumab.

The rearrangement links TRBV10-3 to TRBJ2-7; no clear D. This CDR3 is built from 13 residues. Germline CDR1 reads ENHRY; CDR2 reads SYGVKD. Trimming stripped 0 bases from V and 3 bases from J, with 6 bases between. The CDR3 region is CAISESSHYEQYV. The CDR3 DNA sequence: TGTGCCATCAGTGAGTCTAGTCACTACGAGCAGTACGTC.

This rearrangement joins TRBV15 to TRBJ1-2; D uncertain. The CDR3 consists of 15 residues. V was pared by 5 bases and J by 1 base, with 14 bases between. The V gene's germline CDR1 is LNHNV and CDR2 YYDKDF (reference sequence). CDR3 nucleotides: TGTGCCACCAGCCCCCCGAGATTCATTAACTATGGCTACACCTTC. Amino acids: CATSPPRFINYGYTF.

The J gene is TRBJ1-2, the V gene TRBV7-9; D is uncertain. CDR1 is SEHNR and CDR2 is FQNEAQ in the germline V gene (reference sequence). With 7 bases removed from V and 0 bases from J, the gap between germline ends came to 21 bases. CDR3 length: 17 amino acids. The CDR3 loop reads CASTPVVIRNANYGYTF. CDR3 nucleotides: TGTGCCAGCACCCCGGTCGTAATCCGAAACGCTAACTATGGCTACACCTTC.

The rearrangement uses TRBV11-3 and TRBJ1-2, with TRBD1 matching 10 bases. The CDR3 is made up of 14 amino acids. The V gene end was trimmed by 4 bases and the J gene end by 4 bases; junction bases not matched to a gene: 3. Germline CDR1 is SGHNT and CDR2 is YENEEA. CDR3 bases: TGTGCCAGCAGCTACAGGACAGGGGGCTATGGCTACACCTTC. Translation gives CASSYRTGGYGYTF.

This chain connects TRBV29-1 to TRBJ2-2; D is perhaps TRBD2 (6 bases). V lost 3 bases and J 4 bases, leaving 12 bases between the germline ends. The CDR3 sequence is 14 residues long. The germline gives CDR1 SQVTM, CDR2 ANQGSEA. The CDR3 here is CSVDPGERTGELFF. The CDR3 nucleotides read TGCAGCGTTGATCCGGGGGAACGCACCGGGGAGCTGTTTTTT.

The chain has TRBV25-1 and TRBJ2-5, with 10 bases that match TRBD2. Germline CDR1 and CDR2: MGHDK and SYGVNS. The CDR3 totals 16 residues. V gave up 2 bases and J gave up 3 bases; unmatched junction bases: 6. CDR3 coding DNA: TGTGCCAGCAGTGAAACGGGCAGCGGGGGGGAAGAGACCCAGTACTTC. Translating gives CASSETGSGGEETQYF.

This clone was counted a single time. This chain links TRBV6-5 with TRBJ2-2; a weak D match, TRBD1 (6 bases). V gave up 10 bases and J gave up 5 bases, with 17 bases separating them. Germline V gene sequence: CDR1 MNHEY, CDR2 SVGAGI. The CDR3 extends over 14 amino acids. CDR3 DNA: TGTGCCATCGACAAGTCAGGGGAGACCGGGGAGCTGTTTTTT. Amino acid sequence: CAIDKSGETGELFF.

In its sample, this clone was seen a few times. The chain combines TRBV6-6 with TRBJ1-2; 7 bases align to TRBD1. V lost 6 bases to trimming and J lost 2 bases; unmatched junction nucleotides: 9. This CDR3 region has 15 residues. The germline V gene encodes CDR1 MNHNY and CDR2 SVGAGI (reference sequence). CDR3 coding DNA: TGTGCCAGCAGACTCGACAGGGTCCTGAACTATGGCTACACCTTC. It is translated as CASRLDRVLNYGYTF.

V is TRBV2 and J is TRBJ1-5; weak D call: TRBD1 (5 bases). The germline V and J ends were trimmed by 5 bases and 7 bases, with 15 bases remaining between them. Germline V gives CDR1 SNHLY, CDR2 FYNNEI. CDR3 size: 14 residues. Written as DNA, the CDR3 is TGTGCCAGCAGTTTAGGGCCAGGGCAGCAGCCCCAGCATTTT. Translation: CASSLGPGQQPQHF.

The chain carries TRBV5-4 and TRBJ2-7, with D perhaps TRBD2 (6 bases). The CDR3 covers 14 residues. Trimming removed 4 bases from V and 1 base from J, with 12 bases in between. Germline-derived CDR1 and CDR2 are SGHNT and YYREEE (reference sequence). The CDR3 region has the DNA TGTGCCAGCAGCCTAGGAGGGACTTCCTACGAGCAGTACTTC. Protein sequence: CASSLGGTSYEQYF.

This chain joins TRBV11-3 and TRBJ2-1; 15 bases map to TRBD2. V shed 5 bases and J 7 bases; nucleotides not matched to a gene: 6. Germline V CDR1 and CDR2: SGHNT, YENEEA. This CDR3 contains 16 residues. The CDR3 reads CASSPGLAGGLNEQFF. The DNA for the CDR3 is TGTGCCAGCAGCCCTGGACTAGCGGGGGGGCTTAATGAGCAGTTCTTC.

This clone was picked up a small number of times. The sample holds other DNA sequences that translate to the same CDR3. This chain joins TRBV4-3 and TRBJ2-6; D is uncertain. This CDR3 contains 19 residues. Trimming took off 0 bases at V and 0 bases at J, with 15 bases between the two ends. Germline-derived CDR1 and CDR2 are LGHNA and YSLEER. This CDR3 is CASSQDFGSGISGANVLTF. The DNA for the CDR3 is TGCGCCAGCAGCCAAGATTTCGGGTCTGGAATCTCTGGGGCCAACGTCCTGACTTTC.

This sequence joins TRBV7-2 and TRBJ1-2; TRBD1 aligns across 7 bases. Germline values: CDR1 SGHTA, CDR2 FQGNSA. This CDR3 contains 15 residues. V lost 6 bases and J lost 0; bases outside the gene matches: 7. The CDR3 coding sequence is TGTGCCAGCAGGCTCGACAGGGTAGCTAACTATGGCTACACCTTC. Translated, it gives CASRLDRVANYGYTF.

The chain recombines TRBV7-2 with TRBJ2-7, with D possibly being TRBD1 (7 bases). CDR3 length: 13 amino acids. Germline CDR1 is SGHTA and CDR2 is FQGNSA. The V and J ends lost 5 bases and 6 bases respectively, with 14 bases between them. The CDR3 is CASSQGGDSEQYV. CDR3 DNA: TGTGCCAGCAGCCAAGGAGGGGACAGCGAGCAGTACGTC.

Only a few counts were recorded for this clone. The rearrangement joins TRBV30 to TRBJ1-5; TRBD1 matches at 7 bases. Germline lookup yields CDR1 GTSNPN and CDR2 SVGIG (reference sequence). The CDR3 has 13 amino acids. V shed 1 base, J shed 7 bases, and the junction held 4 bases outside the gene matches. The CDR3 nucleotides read TGTGCCTGGAGTGGACAGGGCTTCCAGCCCCAGCATTTT. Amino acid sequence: CAWSGQGFQPQHF.

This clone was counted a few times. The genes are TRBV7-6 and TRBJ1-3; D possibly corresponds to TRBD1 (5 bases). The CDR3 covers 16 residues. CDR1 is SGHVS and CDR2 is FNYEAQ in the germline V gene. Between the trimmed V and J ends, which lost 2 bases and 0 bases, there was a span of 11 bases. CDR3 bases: TGTGCCAGCAGCTTACAGGGTACGAGCTCTGGAAACACCATATATTTT. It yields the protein CASSLQGTSSGNTIYF.

This CDR3 is CASSSRGQGPDYGYTF. The DNA for the CDR3 is TGTGCCAGCAGCTCGAGGGGACAGGGGCCGGACTATGGCTACACCTTC. This chain uses TRBV7-2 with TRBJ1-2; TRBD1 matches at 10 bases. The CDR3 spans 16 residues. V trimming: 4 bases; J trimming: 3 bases; junction bases outside the gene matches: 8. CDR1 and CDR2 (germline): SGHTA, FQGNSA. Together with reference TRBV7-2 and TRBJ1-2, the CDR3 gives the full variable domain: GAGVSQSPSNKVTEKGKDVELRCDPISGHTALYWYRQSLGQGLEFLIYFQGNSAPDKSGLPSDRFSAERTGGSVSTLTIQRTQQEDSAVYLCASSSRGQGPDYGYTFGSGTRLTVV.

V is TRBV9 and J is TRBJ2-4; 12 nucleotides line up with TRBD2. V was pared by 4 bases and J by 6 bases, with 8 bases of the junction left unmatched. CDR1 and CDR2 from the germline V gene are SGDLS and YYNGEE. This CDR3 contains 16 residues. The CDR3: CASSPLAGGPGNIQYF. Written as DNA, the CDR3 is TGTGCCAGCAGCCCCCTAGCGGGGGGGCCGGGAAACATTCAGTACTTC.

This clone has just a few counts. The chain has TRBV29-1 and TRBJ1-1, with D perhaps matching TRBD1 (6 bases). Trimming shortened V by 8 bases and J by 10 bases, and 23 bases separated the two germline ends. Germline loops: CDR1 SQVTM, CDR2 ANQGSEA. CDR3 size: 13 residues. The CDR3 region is CSCRTGLRPGAFF. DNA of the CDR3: TGCAGCTGCCGAACAGGGCTTCGACCTGGAGCTTTCTTT.

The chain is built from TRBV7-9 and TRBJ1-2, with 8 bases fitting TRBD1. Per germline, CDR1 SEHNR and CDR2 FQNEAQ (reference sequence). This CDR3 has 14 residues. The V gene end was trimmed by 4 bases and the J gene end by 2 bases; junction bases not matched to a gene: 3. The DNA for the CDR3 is TGTGCCAGCAGCTCGACAGGGGTAAACTATGGCTACACCTTC. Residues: CASSSTGVNYGYTF.

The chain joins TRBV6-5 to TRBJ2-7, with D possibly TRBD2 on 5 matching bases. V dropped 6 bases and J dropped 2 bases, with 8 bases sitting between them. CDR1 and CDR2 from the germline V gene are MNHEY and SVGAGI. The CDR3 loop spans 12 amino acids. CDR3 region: CASRSGTYEQYF. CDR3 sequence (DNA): TGTGCCAGCAGATCCGGGACCTACGAGCAGTACTTC.

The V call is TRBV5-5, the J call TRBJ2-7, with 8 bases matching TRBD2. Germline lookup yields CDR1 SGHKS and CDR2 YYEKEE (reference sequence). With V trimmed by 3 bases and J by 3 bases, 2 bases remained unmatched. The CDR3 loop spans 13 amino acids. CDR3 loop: CASSSLAGYEQYV. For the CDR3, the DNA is TGTGCCAGCAGCTCTCTAGCGGGCTACGAGCAGTACGTC.

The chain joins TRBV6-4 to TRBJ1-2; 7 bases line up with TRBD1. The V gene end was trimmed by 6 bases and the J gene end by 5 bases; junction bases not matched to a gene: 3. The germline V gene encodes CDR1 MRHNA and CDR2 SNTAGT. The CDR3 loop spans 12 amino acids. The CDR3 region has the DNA TGTGCCAGCAGGGGGACAGATTATGGCTACACCTTC. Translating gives CASRGTDYGYTF.

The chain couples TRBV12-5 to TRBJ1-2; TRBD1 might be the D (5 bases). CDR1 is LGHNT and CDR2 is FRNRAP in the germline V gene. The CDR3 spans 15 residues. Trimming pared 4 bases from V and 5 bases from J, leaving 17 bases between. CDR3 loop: CASGWGRRLGYGYTF. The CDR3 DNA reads TGTGCTAGTGGTTGGGGACGCAGACTAGGTTATGGCTACACCTTC.

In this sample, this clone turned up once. The CDR3 nucleotides are TGTGCCAGCAGCACATTTGGAGGGGTGACGAACTATGGCTACACCTTC. Translation gives CASSTFGGVTNYGYTF. The chain combines TRBV5-6 with TRBJ1-2; possibly TRBD1 for D (5 bases). Germline V gene sequence: CDR1 SGHDT, CDR2 YYEEEE. The CDR3 is 16 amino acids. Trimming pared 4 bases from V and 2 bases from J, leaving 18 bases between.

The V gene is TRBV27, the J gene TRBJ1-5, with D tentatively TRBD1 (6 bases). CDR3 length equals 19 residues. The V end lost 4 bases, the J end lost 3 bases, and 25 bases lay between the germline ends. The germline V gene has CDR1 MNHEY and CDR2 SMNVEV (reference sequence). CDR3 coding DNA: TGTGCCAGCAGTTCGCTGCTCACAGGGAACCTCCCGTCCAATCAGCCCCAGCATTTT. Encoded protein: CASSSLLTGNLPSNQPQHF.